This entry is about one TCR beta chain. Profiling relied on immunoSEQ multiplex PCR, and the TCRdb table lists in-frame clones only, not all of them. The sample consists of about 210,000 clones, approximately 81% of them appearing once. These data originate in a study of blood T cell repertoires in COVID-19. CDR3 size: 10 residues. In germline, CDR1 is DFQATT, CDR2 SNEGSKA (reference sequence). Trimming removed 7 bases at V and 8 bases at J, with 11 bases between. The chain recombines TRBV20-1 with TRBJ1-2; weak D call: TRBD1 (5 bases). The sequence derives from a woman between 50 and 59 years old with acute COVID-19. The sequencing input was PBMCs or T cells enriched from blood (not recorded which). In DNA form, the CDR3 reads TGCAGTGTTCGGGGGGTCGGCTACACCTTC. Encoded protein: CSVRGVGYTF.